This record concerns one TCR beta chain sequence. The data were obtained in a study of cytomegalovirus exposure and HLA in healthy donors. Study-level background: From donors who were HLA-typed, an early data release held around 85 million unique TCRs.

Vbeta (60) and Jbeta (13) primers were used in the PCR. The data were produced by immunoSEQ multiplex PCR, yet TCRdb's version contains in-frame clones alone and is incomplete. The table has approximately 180,000 clones, over 60% seen once. Germline CDR1 is SQVTM and CDR2 is ANQGSEA. The CDR3 extends over 11 amino acids. V dropped 4 bases and J dropped 3 bases, with 6 bases sitting between them. Sequencing input: PBMCs. The TCR comes from a woman between 35 and 50 years old in good health and CMV-seronegative. The genes are TRBV29-1 and TRBJ2-5, with no clear D. CDR3 protein: CSVGEEETQYF. The CDR3, as DNA: TGCAGCGTTGGTGAGGAAGAGACCCAGTACTTC.